The sequence of this T cell receptor beta chain was determined in a study of T cell repertoires in cytomegalovirus infection. Study at large: It was recently identified HLA-C-restricted and well-studied HLA-B-restricted CMV epitopes that the study used. Study results and caveats: Cumulative public TCR beta family frequency identified CMV carriers with the relevant HLA. The ex vivo response was dominated by HLA-C-restricted CMV-specific TCR beta clonotypes.

Germline V gene data show CDR1 as MDHEN and CDR2 as SYDVKM. CDR3 length: 16 amino acids. V was cut by 2 bases and J by 5 bases, with 18 bases left in between. Turning to this clonotype: Its antigen remains unidentified.

TCRdb re-analysed the reads in MiXCR, keeping a single row per CDR3 protein. This sample yields about 310,000 distinct CDR3 sequences, of which more than 20% are seen a single time; 10% to 15% belongs to the top ten. The origin of this receptor is a human donor in good health (CMV status not recorded). Some clones in this sample may be carry-over from other donors' samples. The chain has TRBV28 and TRBJ2-5; D perhaps matches TRBD1 (7 bases). This specimen consisted of cultured PBMCs, obtained from culture after CMV antigen stimulation. CDR3 protein: CASSLGPEAGGETQYF. The CDR3 nucleotides read TGTGCCAGCAGTTTAGGGCCTGAGGCAGGGGGGGAGACCCAGTACTTC.